A selection of T cell receptor beta chains follows, all from one sample in a study of vaccination and CD4 T cells after COVID-19. Each CDR3 protein gets one entry after TCRdb re-called the PCR reads with MiXCR. The sample has about 20,000 distinct CDR3 sequences, around 50% seen once. These receptors have no identified antigens. Sequenced material: CD4+ T cells from blood, cultured in vitro. The receptors stem from a human donor who had recovered from COVID-19. Both conserved end residues are part of each CDR3. Fields, in order: CDR3 protein, CDR3 DNA, D gene, J gene, V gene, clone size. A D gene is named only where the DNA matches it firmly. Only some rows state a clone size, as once, few, many or a class for expanded clones.

CASRETGGSGANVLTF	TGTGCCAGCAGAGAGACAGGGGGCTCTGGGGCCAACGTCCTGACTTTC	TRBD1	TRBJ2-6	TRBV6-2/TRBV6-3	.
CASGHPTSGISDEQFF	TGTGCCAGCGGCCATCCCACTAGCGGGATCTCGGATGAGCAGTTCTTC	TRBD2	TRBJ2-1	TRBV4-2	.
CASSWGGNSNQPQHF	TGTGCCAGCAGCTGGGGAGGGAATAGCAATCAGCCCCAGCATTTT	.	TRBJ1-5	TRBV5-6	once
CASSEDGGHTGELFF	TGTGCCAGCAGCGAAGATGGGGGGCACACCGGGGAGCTGTTTTTT	.	TRBJ2-2	TRBV7-3	few
CSARPDENTEAFF	TGCAGTGCTAGACCCGACGAGAACACTGAAGCTTTCTTT	.	TRBJ1-1	TRBV20-1	.
CASAGQLNQPQHF	TGTGCCAGCGCGGGACAACTCAATCAGCCCCAGCATTTT	.	TRBJ1-5	TRBV2	few
CAISDRGADTQYF	TGTGCCATCAGTGACAGGGGGGCAGATACGCAGTATTTT	.	TRBJ2-3	TRBV10-3	few
CASSQMGGALMNTEAFF	TGCGCCAGCAGCCAAATGGGCGGCGCGCTGATGAACACTGAAGCTTTCTTT	.	TRBJ1-1	TRBV4-3	few
CVSRRGLAGGGEQFF	TGTGTCAGCAGGCGAGGACTAGCGGGAGGAGGGGAGCAGTTCTTC	TRBD2	TRBJ2-1	TRBV6-1	.
CASSPGTGYGYEQYF	TGTGCCAGCAGCCCTGGGACAGGGTATGGCTACGAGCAGTACTTC	TRBD1	TRBJ2-7	TRBV7-2	.
CASSWTRGDTQYF	TGTGCCAGCAGCTGGACCCGAGGGGATACGCAGTATTTT	.	TRBJ2-3	TRBV6-2/TRBV6-3	.
CASSLAMGRDTGELFF	TGCGCCAGCAGCTTGGCCATGGGACGGGACACCGGGGAGCTGTTTTTT	.	TRBJ2-2	TRBV5-1	.
CASSVGHRDTGELFF	TGTGCCAGCAGCGTAGGCCACAGGGACACCGGGGAGCTGTTTTTT	.	TRBJ2-2	TRBV9	.
CASSLRQNNQPQHF	TGTGCCAGCAGCTTGCGGCAGAATAATCAGCCCCAGCATTTT	.	TRBJ1-5	TRBV7-6	.
CASSPGQLSSYNSPLHF	TGTGCCAGCAGTCCAGGACAACTGAGCTCCTATAATTCACCCCTCCACTTT	.	TRBJ1-6	TRBV6-1	few
CASREGPQPQHF	TGTGCCAGCAGGGAGGGGCCTCAGCCCCAGCATTTT	.	TRBJ1-5	TRBV6-1	few
CASRTPGTSVTDTQYF	TGTGCCAGTAGAACCCCCGGGACTAGCGTCACAGATACGCAGTATTTT	TRBD2	TRBJ2-3	TRBV19	.
CASSRLPQHF	TGTGCCAGCAGCCGACTTCCCCAGCATTTT	.	TRBJ1-5	TRBV7-3	.
CAWSVRDGGQPQHF	TGTGCCTGGAGTGTACGGGACGGAGGGCAGCCCCAGCATTTT	.	TRBJ1-5	TRBV30	.
CASSSKIASTDTQYF	TGCGCCAGCAGCTCTAAAATAGCTAGCACAGATACGCAGTATTTT	.	TRBJ2-3	TRBV5-1	.
CASGLYRAHNEQFF	TGTGCTAGTGGTTTGTACAGGGCCCACAATGAGCAGTTCTTC	.	TRBJ2-1	TRBV12-5	.
CATSKTSGNSGSSYNEQFF	TGTGCCACCAGCAAGACTAGCGGGAATTCGGGGAGCTCCTACAATGAGCAGTTCTTC	TRBD2	TRBJ2-1	TRBV15	.
CASSFTGDTEAFF	TGTGCCAGCAGCTTCACAGGGGACACTGAAGCTTTCTTT	TRBD1	TRBJ1-1	TRBV12-3/TRBV12-4	.
CSVVEHSLHRDTEAFF	TGCAGCGTTGTCGAGCACTCCCTTCATCGGGACACTGAAGCTTTCTTT	.	TRBJ1-1	TRBV29-1	few
CASSPKLRLAGASREQYF	TGTGCCAGCAGCCCAAAACTCAGACTAGCGGGAGCCTCAAGGGAGCAGTACTTC	TRBD2	TRBJ2-7	TRBV11-2	few
CASSLLSGQGRNQPQHF	TGTGCCAGCAGCTTGTTGTCAGGGCAAGGCCGAAATCAGCCCCAGCATTTT	.	TRBJ1-5	TRBV5-6	.
CSARDHGGSGANVLTF	TGCAGTGCTAGAGATCATGGGGGCTCTGGGGCCAACGTCCTGACTTTC	.	TRBJ2-6	TRBV20-1	.
CSATPDLVQQYF	TGCAGTGCTACCCCTGATCTAGTCCAGCAGTACTTC	.	TRBJ2-7	TRBV20-1	few
CASRETANTGELFF	TGTGCCAGCAGGGAGACAGCGAACACCGGGGAGCTGTTTTTT	.	TRBJ2-2	TRBV6-2/TRBV6-3	few
CASSPNYRGNSGYTF	TGTGCCAGCAGCCCGAACTACAGGGGGAATAGCGGCTACACCTTC	TRBD1	TRBJ1-2	TRBV6-2/TRBV6-3	.
CASSRTGGAYEQYF	TGTGCCAGCAGTCGGACAGGGGGGGCCTACGAGCAGTACTTC	TRBD1	TRBJ2-7	TRBV12-3/TRBV12-4	.
CASSYEMPGLAGGPTGNEQFF	TGTGCCAGCAGTTACGAGATGCCGGGACTAGCGGGAGGGCCCACCGGCAATGAGCAGTTCTTC	TRBD2	TRBJ2-1	TRBV6-5	.
CASSNGRGYTF	TGTGCCAGCAGTAACGGGCGCGGCTACACCTTC	.	TRBJ1-2	TRBV6-1	few
CASSPSGRAFHEQYF	TGTGCCAGCAGTCCCAGCGGGAGGGCCTTTCACGAGCAGTACTTC	TRBD2	TRBJ2-7	TRBV12-3/TRBV12-4	.
CSAQNRGERGYYEQYF	TGCAGTGCCCAAAACCGCGGGGAGCGGGGGTACTACGAGCAGTACTTC	TRBD2	TRBJ2-7	TRBV20-1	.
CASSLLAGAPNTGELFF	TGTGCCAGCAGCTTACTAGCGGGAGCTCCGAACACCGGGGAGCTGTTTTTT	TRBD2	TRBJ2-2	TRBV7-6	.
CASSLGRRQGAGIGYTF	TGTGCCAGCAGCTTGGGACGAAGACAGGGGGCGGGTATTGGCTACACCTTC	TRBD1	TRBJ1-2	TRBV7-8	few
CAWSPGTALAKNIQYF	TGTGCCTGGAGTCCCGGGACAGCCTTAGCCAAAAACATTCAGTACTTC	TRBD1	TRBJ2-4	TRBV30	.
CATSDSDRRLGGGYTF	TGTGCCACCAGTGATTCTGACAGGCGACTGGGGGGGGGCTACACCTTC	.	TRBJ1-2	TRBV24-1	.
CASSFGRGETQYF	TGTGCTAGCAGTTTCGGCCGGGGAGAGACCCAGTACTTC	.	TRBJ2-5	TRBV27	few